Following are 25 T cell receptor beta chains from one sample sequenced in a study of blood T cell repertoires in COVID-19. Sequencing was performed with immunoSEQ multiplex PCR; in TCRdb, only in-frame clones are kept and a portion is missing. Of fewer than 350,000 clones in the sample, 85% were seen once. Sequencing was done on a sample of PBMCs or T cells enriched from blood (not recorded which). The receptor source for this set is a woman aged 25 to 45 who had been exposed to COVID-19.

The chain couples TRBV28 to TRBJ2-7; D not certain. Deletions cut 3 bases from V and 4 bases from J, with 7 bases between. This CDR3 has 12 amino acids. Germline loops: CDR1 MDHEN, CDR2 SYDVKM. The CDR3 DNA follows: TGTGCCAGCAGTTTTGAGGTTTACGAGCAGTACTTC. It specifies CASSFEVYEQYF.

The genes are TRBV24-1 and TRBJ2-7; 7 bases agree with TRBD1. Losses at the gene ends were 0 bases for V and 6 bases for J; bases not matched to a gene: 1. In germline, CDR1 is KGHDR, CDR2 SFDVKD. This CDR3 region has 13 residues. The CDR3 bases are TGTGCCACCAGTGATTTGAGGGGGCTCGAGCAGTACTTC. It translates to CATSDLRGLEQYF.

The chain combines TRBV4-2 with TRBJ2-1; a weak D match, TRBD1 (6 bases). Deletions cut 5 bases from V and 8 bases from J, with 13 bases between. The CDR3 runs to 13 residues. Per germline, CDR1 LGHNA and CDR2 YNFKEQ. The CDR3 sequence: CASSRNRDHEQFF. For the CDR3, the DNA is TGTGCCAGCAGCAGAAACAGGGACCATGAGCAGTTCTTC.

The V call is TRBV28, the J call TRBJ1-1; D unresolved. The CDR3 runs 12 residues. Germline CDR1 and CDR2: MDHEN and SYDVKM. V lost 4 bases and J 0 bases, leaving 3 bases between the germline ends. The CDR3 DNA reads TGTGCCAGCAGTTCAATGAACACTGAAGCTTTCTTT. It specifies CASSSMNTEAFF.

The chain joins TRBV5-4 to TRBJ1-1, with D possibly being TRBD1 (6 bases). Deletions cut 1 base from V and 3 bases from J, with 13 bases between. This CDR3 contains 15 residues. Germline-derived CDR1 and CDR2 are SGHNT and YYREEE (reference sequence). This chain's CDR3 is CASSLRDTSDTEAFF. CDR3 DNA sequence: TGTGCCAGCAGCTTGAGGGACACCTCGGACACTGAAGCTTTCTTT.

The chain uses TRBV9 and TRBJ2-1; TRBD2 matches 12 bases. CDR1 and CDR2 (germline): SGDLS, YYNGEE. The CDR3 loop spans 18 amino acids. Trimming at V came to 4 bases and at J to 7 bases, leaving 15 bases not matched to a gene. CDR3 sequence: CASSLVIVLAGGPNEQFF. The DNA for the CDR3 is TGTGCCAGCAGCCTAGTAATAGTACTAGCGGGAGGTCCTAATGAGCAGTTCTTC. Full variable domain (missing parts from reference TRBV9 and TRBJ2-1): DSGVTQTPKHLITATGQRVTLRCSPRSGDLSVYWYQQSLDQGLQFLIQYYNGEERAKGNILERFSAQQFPDLHSELNLSSLELGDSALYFCASSLVIVLAGGPNEQFFGPGTRLTVL.

The chain links TRBV28 to TRBJ2-1; 16 bases agree with TRBD2. CDR3 length: 15 residues. From germline, CDR1 is MDHEN and CDR2 SYDVKM. V shed 6 bases and J 7 bases; nucleotides not matched to a gene: 3. The CDR3 DNA reads as TGTGCCAGCAGGGGGGGACTAGCGGGAGGGAATGAGCAGTTCTTC. Translation: CASRGGLAGGNEQFF.

The chain recombines TRBV7-2 with TRBJ2-7; D is unresolved. CDR1 is SGHTA, CDR2 FQGNSA, per germline. This CDR3 contains 13 residues. V lost 0 bases and J lost 4, with 7 bases in between. The CDR3 region is CASSLAQIYEQYF. In nucleotides, the CDR3 is TGTGCCAGCAGCTTAGCCCAGATTTACGAGCAGTACTTC.

The chain recombines TRBV6-2 or TRBV6-3 with TRBJ1-2, with a weak D call TRBD1 (5 bases). Between the trimmed V and J ends, which lost 0 bases and 6 bases, there was a span of 17 bases. CDR3 size: 16 residues. Germline-derived CDR1 and CDR2 are MNHEY and SVGEGT. CDR3 DNA: TGTGCCAGCAGTTACTCCCGCGGAGGGGTTAAGGATGGCTACACCTTC. This translates into CASSYSRGGVKDGYTF.

This clone was found a few times. This rearrangement joins TRBV4-3 to TRBJ1-4; D not certain. The CDR3 is 12 residues long. V was shortened by 3 bases and J by 3 bases, with 2 bases between the two germline ends. Per germline, CDR1 LGHNA and CDR2 YSLEER. The CDR3 region is CASSHANEKLFF. CDR3 DNA sequence: TGCGCCAGCAGCCACGCTAATGAAAAACTGTTTTTT.

In its sample, this clone was seen many times. The gene calls are TRBV4-2 and TRBJ1-1; D not resolved. From germline, CDR1 is LGHNA and CDR2 YNFKEQ. V was clipped by 0 bases and J by 2 bases, with 13 bases between them. The CDR3 length is 16 residues. CDR3 nucleotides: TGTGCCAGCAGCCAAGATGCGACACGGGGAAACACTGAAGCTTTCTTT. This encodes CASSQDATRGNTEAFF.

The chain links TRBV11-3 to TRBJ1-2; D may be TRBD1 (5 bases). The germline V gene has CDR1 SGHNT and CDR2 YENEEA. V shed 0 bases and J shed 3 bases, with 17 bases lying between them. The CDR3 length is 17 residues. CDR3 coding DNA: TGTGCCAGCAGCTTAGATTTCGCGACAGCAGAACACTATGGCTACACCTTC. Translating it yields CASSLDFATAEHYGYTF.

The gene calls are TRBV30 and TRBJ1-4; no definite D call. The CDR3 sequence is 12 residues long. CDR1 is GTSNPN, CDR2 SVGIG, per germline (reference sequence). V lost 4 bases, J lost 5 bases, and 8 bases lay in between. The CDR3 DNA reads as TGTGCCTGGACAGGCGCCAATGAAAAACTGTTTTTT. Protein: CAWTGANEKLFF.

The gene calls are TRBV27 and TRBJ1-1, with 8 bases fitting TRBD1. Germline values: CDR1 MNHEY, CDR2 SMNVEV (reference sequence). The CDR3 length is 14 residues. J gave up 2 bases and V 6 bases, and 5 bases lay outside the gene matches. Written as DNA, the CDR3 is TGTGCCAGCAGGTTGGGGACAGGCAACACTGAAGCTTTCTTT. Its translation is CASRLGTGNTEAFF.

V usage is TRBV19 and J usage is TRBJ2-1; 9 nucleotides agree with TRBD2. The J segment lost 8 bases and the V segment lost 4 bases, leaving 9 bases of the junction unmatched. Germline CDR1 LNHDA, CDR2 SQIVND (reference sequence). The length of the CDR3 is 15 residues. In nucleotides, the CDR3 is TGTGCCAGTAGTACGTCTAGCGGGATTCGGGATGAGCAGTTCTTC. Its translation is CASSTSSGIRDEQFF.

The rearrangement links TRBV28 to TRBJ2-7; D possibly corresponds to TRBD2 (6 bases). Germline V gene lookup returns CDR1 MDHEN and CDR2 SYDVKM. Trimming cost V 1 base and J 3 bases, with 13 bases left between them. The CDR3 runs 15 residues. The CDR3 protein is CASSLSSGTGYEQYF. The DNA of the CDR3 is TGTGCCAGCAGTTTATCTTCAGGGACTGGCTACGAGCAGTACTTC.

The rearrangement uses TRBV5-4 and TRBJ1-1, with unresolved D. The CDR3 is made up of 13 amino acids. V shed 4 bases and J shed 1 base, with 8 bases lying between them. Germline CDR1 and CDR2: SGHNT and YYREEE (reference sequence). CDR3: CASSLTANTEAFF. As DNA, the CDR3 is TGTGCCAGCAGCCTTACTGCGAACACTGAAGCTTTCTTT.

As to this clone: This specimen includes other DNA sequences encoding the same CDR3. The chain has TRBV7-9 and TRBJ1-2; 7 bases fit TRBD1. The V and J ends lost 1 base and 8 bases, in that order; junction bases with no gene match: 4. CDR1 SEHNR and CDR2 FQNEAQ come from the germline V gene (reference sequence). The length of the CDR3 is 13 residues. As DNA, the CDR3 is TGTGCCAGCAGCTTAGGTACAGGGGCCGGCTACACCTTC. It yields the protein CASSLGTGAGYTF.

This clone came up a few times. CDR3 DNA: TGTGCCATCAGTGGAACGGGACAGGGTACCGGAAACACCATATATTTT. Translating it yields CAISGTGQGTGNTIYF. V gene TRBV10-3 combines with J gene TRBJ1-3, with TRBD1 matching 9 bases. V lost 4 bases, J lost 4 bases, and 8 bases stayed unmatched. This CDR3 comprises 16 residues. Germline CDR1 reads ENHRY; CDR2 reads SYGVKD.

This clone was observed a single time. The rearrangement uses TRBV9 and TRBJ2-3; D unclear. Trimming took 1 base from V and 3 from J, leaving 12 bases between them. CDR3 size: 15 residues. Germline V CDR1 and CDR2: SGDLS, YYNGEE. CDR3 sequence: CASSVFGGRTDTQYF. The CDR3 nucleotides are TGTGCCAGCAGCGTATTCGGCGGTAGAACAGATACGCAGTATTTT.

In its sample, this clone was seen many times. This chain links TRBV7-3 with TRBJ2-2; 7 nucleotides agree with TRBD1. The V and J ends lost 1 base and 6 bases, in that order; junction bases with no gene match: 11. In germline, CDR1 is SGHTA, CDR2 FQGTGA. The CDR3 is 17 residues long. This CDR3 reads CASSLIGGQGGAGELFF. The CDR3 coding sequence is TGTGCCAGCAGCTTAATAGGGGGACAAGGGGGCGCCGGGGAGCTGTTTTTT.

This clone was found once. This chain joins TRBV4-1 and TRBJ1-1; TRBD1 is a possible D gene (5 bases). V shed 3 bases and J shed 4 bases, with 15 bases lying between them. Germline CDR1 is MGHRA and CDR2 is YSYEKL. This CDR3 region has 15 residues. In DNA, the CDR3 is TGCGCCAGCAGCCAGGGCTTAGGGGCCGGCACTGAAGCTTTCTTT. It encodes CASSQGLGAGTEAFF.

This clone has just one count. The chain is built from TRBV5-1 and TRBJ1-1, with D unclear. Germline lookup yields CDR1 SGHRS and CDR2 YFSETQ. There are 15 residues in the CDR3. Trimming removed 4 bases from V and 0 bases from J, with 13 bases in between. The CDR3 spells CASSLSGSLNTEAFF. Here the CDR3 DNA reads TGCGCCAGCAGCCTATCCGGGTCTTTGAACACTGAAGCTTTCTTT. The whole variable domain, filled in from reference TRBV5-1 and TRBJ1-1, reads KAGVTQTPRYLIKTRGQQVTLSCSPISGHRSVSWYQQTPGQGLQFLFEYFSETQRNKGNFPGRFSGRQFSNSRSEMNVSTLELGDSALYLCASSLSGSLNTEAFFGQGTRLTVV.

The V and J genes are TRBV19 and TRBJ1-3; D not certain. Trimming pared 9 bases from V and 4 bases from J, leaving 13 bases between. The CDR3 has 13 residues. The germline V gene has CDR1 LNHDA and CDR2 SQIVND (reference sequence). CDR3 sequence reads: CAREFRIGNTIYF. As DNA, the CDR3 is TGTGCCAGGGAGTTCCGGATCGGAAACACCATATATTTT.

This clone was recorded only once. This chain connects TRBV28 to TRBJ2-2; 7 bases line up with TRBD2. With 6 bases clipped from V and 0 bases from J, the junction kept 7 bases outside the gene matches. The CDR3 runs 16 residues. Looked up from germline, CDR1 is MDHEN and CDR2 is SYDVKM. CDR3 amino acids: CASSILASANTGELFF. CDR3 in DNA: TGTGCCAGCAGCATACTAGCGTCAGCGAACACCGGGGAGCTGTTTTTT.